The source of this T cell receptor beta chain is a study of spatial heterogeneity in lung cancer. Carried by each TCR cDNA molecule was a unique molecular identifier. TCRdb re-called the 5' RACE reads with MiXCR, one entry per CDR3 protein. This sample has roughly 3,600 distinct CDR3 sequences; about 5% occur once, and the top ten carry about 13%. Germline V lookup: CDR1 SEHNR, CDR2 FQNEAQ (reference sequence). The CDR3 length is 15 residues. V was pared by 5 bases and J by 4 bases, with 14 bases between. This clonotype qualifies as medium-sized. Its antigen is unidentified. Specified time point: sample taken at primary tumor resection. The donors were about 72 patients with non-small cell lung cancer that was early-stage and untreated. Without sorting, whole RNA was sequenced from tumor, nontumor lung or frozen PBMC. Whole-study findings and limits: Counts of expanded intratumoral alpha and beta TCRs tracked tumor mutation counts.

The sequence was collected from a female donor with early-stage non-small cell lung cancer. This material consisted of lung tumor tissue, taken at surgery. The chain employs TRBV7-9 and TRBJ1-4; possibly TRBD1 for D (6 bases). DNA of the CDR3: TGTGCCAGCAGCCCCTGGGACACCTATAATGAAAAACTGTTTTTT. Protein: CASSPWDTYNEKLFF.